The clone carrying this T cell receptor (beta chain) appeared many times. This sample is drawn from a study of regulatory T cells in long-lasting Graves disease. Time point in this sample: newly diagnosed GD, antithyroid drugs for less than 3 months. Researchers made the TCR library from RNA that was extracted from PBMCs. CDR3 length equals 11 residues. V was cut by 5 bases and J by 3 bases, with 4 bases left in between. Germline lookup yields CDR1 MNHNS and CDR2 SASEGT. According to the study, TCR beta libraries were built with iRepertoire HTBI primers and CDR3-region Arm-PCR. From the multiplex PCR reads, TCRdb called clonotypes with MiXCR, one entry per CDR3 protein. Among approximately 400,000 distinct CDR3 sequences listed, more than 12% were seen once. These data also featured in a second study, about T cells in Graves' hyperthyroidism and ophthalmopathy. According to that study: A median roughly six months before onset, the model predicted ophthalmopathy.

The material sequenced was peripheral blood mononuclear cells (PBMCs), taken at new diagnosis, from a patient treated with antithyroid drugs. The V gene is TRBV6-1, the J gene TRBJ2-5; no clear D gene. The sequence derives from a woman in her twenties or thirties with Graves disease. CDR3 region: CASSRKETQYF. The CDR3 DNA follows: TGTGCCAGCAGTCGCAAAGAGACCCAGTACTTC.